The rows below give T cell receptor beta chains drawn from one sample of a study of blood T cells in healthy people across ages. In TCRdb, the 5' RACE reads were re-called with MiXCR into one record per CDR3 protein. Of about 1.8 million distinct CDR3 sequences listed, approximately 50% are singletons. The sequencing sample was made of blood. The receptors were gathered from a woman aged 40 to 50 in good health. Both conserved end residues are part of each CDR3. The D gene is left open where the match is weak. Expanded clones get a size class; other rows say once, few or many, or leave the size out.

d_call: NA; v_call: TRBV12-3/TRBV12-4; clone_size: once; cdr3_length: 15; j_call: TRBJ2-5; cdr3_nt: TGTGCCAGCAGTTTATTAGGACGGCTCCAAGAGACCCAGTACTTC; cdr3_aa: CASSLLGRLQETQYF
d_call: NA; v_call: TRBV10-1; clone_size: NA; cdr3_length: 15; j_call: TRBJ1-3; cdr3_nt: TGCGCCAGCAGTGAGTCCACGGCAACTGGAAACACCATATATTTT; cdr3_aa: CASSESTATGNTIYF
d_call: NA; v_call: TRBV6-5; clone_size: NA; cdr3_length: 16; j_call: TRBJ1-1; cdr3_nt: TGTGCCAGCGCTCGTAATATAGTGGGGCCTAACACTGAAGCTTTCTTT; cdr3_aa: CASARNIVGPNTEAFF
d_call: NA; v_call: TRBV7-9; clone_size: NA; cdr3_length: 15; j_call: TRBJ1-1; cdr3_nt: TGTGCCAGCAGCTCCTTATCGGACGGGAACACTGAAGCTTTCTTT; cdr3_aa: CASSSLSDGNTEAFF
d_call: NA; v_call: TRBV3-1; clone_size: few; cdr3_length: 16; j_call: TRBJ2-3; cdr3_nt: TGTGCCAGCAGCCAAGCGACCGCGGCCCGCACAGATACGCAGTATTTT; cdr3_aa: CASSQATAARTDTQYF
d_call: NA; v_call: TRBV9; clone_size: few; cdr3_length: 13; j_call: TRBJ2-3; cdr3_nt: TGTGCCAGCAGCCCCAGACCTGTAGATACGCAGTATTTT; cdr3_aa: CASSPRPVDTQYF
d_call: TRBD2; v_call: TRBV29-1; clone_size: NA; cdr3_length: 15; j_call: TRBJ2-5; cdr3_nt: TGCAGCGCGGGACTAGCGGGGGGATCCAAAGAGACCCAGTACTTC; cdr3_aa: CSAGLAGGSKETQYF
d_call: NA; v_call: TRBV20-1; clone_size: NA; cdr3_length: 14; j_call: TRBJ1-2; cdr3_nt: TGCAGTGCTAGAGATCCCCAGGACAGCTATGGCTACACCTTC; cdr3_aa: CSARDPQDSYGYTF
d_call: NA; v_call: TRBV5-8; clone_size: NA; cdr3_length: 12; j_call: TRBJ2-5; cdr3_nt: TGTGCCAGCAGCCGGAAATGGGAGACCCAGTACTTC; cdr3_aa: CASSRKWETQYF
d_call: NA; v_call: TRBV28; clone_size: once; cdr3_length: 17; j_call: TRBJ2-3; cdr3_nt: TGTGCCAGCAGTTTAAGGAACTTCGGGACTGACACAGATACGCAGTATTTT; cdr3_aa: CASSLRNFGTDTDTQYF
d_call: NA; v_call: TRBV7-9; clone_size: few; cdr3_length: 15; j_call: TRBJ2-5; cdr3_nt: TGTGCCAGCAGCTTAAAGGAGGGGGAGGGAGAGACCCAGTACTTC; cdr3_aa: CASSLKEGEGETQYF
d_call: NA; v_call: TRBV20-1; clone_size: NA; cdr3_length: 12; j_call: TRBJ2-3; cdr3_nt: TGCGGTGCTAATGTTCTGACGGATACGCAGTATTTT; cdr3_aa: CGANVLTDTQYF
d_call: NA; v_call: TRBV29-1; clone_size: NA; cdr3_length: 14; j_call: TRBJ2-1; cdr3_nt: TGCAGCGTTGACGGGTTCAGCTCCTACAATGAGCAGTTCTTC; cdr3_aa: CSVDGFSSYNEQFF
d_call: TRBD2; v_call: TRBV4-2; clone_size: few; cdr3_length: 16; j_call: TRBJ2-5; cdr3_nt: TGTGCCAGCAGCCAAGCCCGACTAGCGGGGAAAGAGACCCAGTACTTC; cdr3_aa: CASSQARLAGKETQYF
d_call: TRBD2; v_call: TRBV29-1; clone_size: NA; cdr3_length: 15; j_call: TRBJ2-7; cdr3_nt: TGCAGCGTTGAACATTTTAGCGGGGGCATCTACGAGCAGTACTTC; cdr3_aa: CSVEHFSGGIYEQYF
d_call: TRBD2; v_call: TRBV27; clone_size: NA; cdr3_length: 15; j_call: TRBJ2-7; cdr3_nt: TGTGCCAGCAGTTTGAAGTCTAGCGGGATTTACGAGCAGTACTTC; cdr3_aa: CASSLKSSGIYEQYF
d_call: TRBD1; v_call: TRBV10-3; clone_size: few; cdr3_length: 13; j_call: TRBJ1-1; cdr3_nt: TGTGCCATCAGGGGACAGGGTAGGACTGAAGCTTTCTTT; cdr3_aa: CAIRGQGRTEAFF
d_call: TRBD2; v_call: TRBV6-2/TRBV6-3; clone_size: NA; cdr3_length: 15; j_call: TRBJ2-7; cdr3_nt: TGTGCCAGCAGTTTCGGCGCGGGGGGGCCTCATGAGCAGTACTTC; cdr3_aa: CASSFGAGGPHEQYF
d_call: TRBD1; v_call: TRBV28; clone_size: NA; cdr3_length: 14; j_call: TRBJ2-7; cdr3_nt: TGTGCCAGCGGAACAGGGGGGAGCTCCTACGAGCAGTACTTC; cdr3_aa: CASGTGGSSYEQYF
d_call: TRBD1; v_call: TRBV9; clone_size: NA; cdr3_length: 15; j_call: TRBJ2-7; cdr3_nt: TGTGCCAGCAGCGAACACAGGGGGCCCCTTTACGAGCAGTACTTC; cdr3_aa: CASSEHRGPLYEQYF
d_call: NA; v_call: TRBV5-1; clone_size: few; cdr3_length: 15; j_call: TRBJ2-7; cdr3_nt: TGCGCCAGCAGCTTGGAAGGTCGCAGAGCCTACGAGCAGTACTTC; cdr3_aa: CASSLEGRRAYEQYF
d_call: TRBD1; v_call: TRBV20-1; clone_size: NA; cdr3_length: 15; j_call: TRBJ1-1; cdr3_nt: TGCAGTGCTACCGGATCAGTGACAGGGGACACTGAAGCTTTCTTT; cdr3_aa: CSATGSVTGDTEAFF
d_call: NA; v_call: TRBV7-9; clone_size: NA; cdr3_length: 13; j_call: TRBJ1-1; cdr3_nt: TGTGCCAGCAGCTTAGAAGGAGGAGGTGAAGCTTTCTTT; cdr3_aa: CASSLEGGGEAFF
d_call: TRBD2; v_call: TRBV3-1; clone_size: many; cdr3_length: 15; j_call: TRBJ2-1; cdr3_nt: TGTGCCAGCAGTCAGACTAGCGGGTCCTACAATGAGCAGTTCTTC; cdr3_aa: CASSQTSGSYNEQFF
d_call: NA; v_call: TRBV4-2; clone_size: few; cdr3_length: 15; j_call: TRBJ1-5; cdr3_nt: TGTGCCAGCAGCCGGGCCCCAGCCGGCAATCAGCCCCAGCATTTT; cdr3_aa: CASSRAPAGNQPQHF
d_call: NA; v_call: TRBV5-1; clone_size: few; cdr3_length: 16; j_call: TRBJ2-6; cdr3_nt: TGCGCCAGTGACAGGCAACCTTTCTCTGGGGCCAACGTCCTGACTTTC; cdr3_aa: CASDRQPFSGANVLTF
d_call: TRBD2; v_call: TRBV6-2/TRBV6-3; clone_size: NA; cdr3_length: 15; j_call: TRBJ2-7; cdr3_nt: TGTGCCAGCACCCTAAGCGGGGGGTCTTGGGATGAGCAGTACTTC; cdr3_aa: CASTLSGGSWDEQYF
d_call: NA; v_call: TRBV29-1; clone_size: many; cdr3_length: 12; j_call: TRBJ2-7; cdr3_nt: TGCAGCGTTGTCATCTCGGCCTACGAGCAGTACTTC; cdr3_aa: CSVVISAYEQYF
d_call: TRBD1; v_call: TRBV12-3/TRBV12-4; clone_size: few; cdr3_length: 14; j_call: TRBJ2-7; cdr3_nt: TGTGCCAGCAGAGATTCGGGACAGTCCTACGAGCAGTACTTC; cdr3_aa: CASRDSGQSYEQYF
d_call: NA; v_call: TRBV14; clone_size: NA; cdr3_length: 18; j_call: TRBJ1-2; cdr3_nt: TGTGCCAGCAGCCAGTATATCCCAGGTATCAGGACCACCTATGGCTACACCTTC; cdr3_aa: CASSQYIPGIRTTYGYTF
d_call: NA; v_call: TRBV29-1; clone_size: NA; cdr3_length: 11; j_call: TRBJ1-2; cdr3_nt: TGCAGCGTCCACCCGGGGGGTGGCTACACCTTC; cdr3_aa: CSVHPGGGYTF
d_call: NA; v_call: TRBV29-1; clone_size: NA; cdr3_length: 12; j_call: TRBJ1-6; cdr3_nt: TGCAGCGTCAAGGACGGAGATTCACCCCTCCACTTT; cdr3_aa: CSVKDGDSPLHF
d_call: TRBD1; v_call: TRBV7-9; clone_size: NA; cdr3_length: 14; j_call: TRBJ2-5; cdr3_nt: TGTGCCAGCAGCAAGGGGACAGGGCAAGAGACCCAGTACTTC; cdr3_aa: CASSKGTGQETQYF
d_call: TRBD1; v_call: TRBV11-2; clone_size: once; cdr3_length: 16; j_call: TRBJ2-1; cdr3_nt: TGTGCCAGCAGCTTAGATGGACAGGGTTCCCACAATGGGCAGTTCTTC; cdr3_aa: CASSLDGQGSHNGQFF
d_call: TRBD1; v_call: TRBV5-1; clone_size: NA; cdr3_length: 14; j_call: TRBJ1-5; cdr3_nt: TGCGCCAGCAGCTCCGGGACAGAGGGTCAGCCCCAGCATTTT; cdr3_aa: CASSSGTEGQPQHF
d_call: NA; v_call: TRBV10-3; clone_size: NA; cdr3_length: 13; j_call: TRBJ2-7; cdr3_nt: TGTGCCATCAGTGAGGGCGGGTACAATGAGCAGTACTTC; cdr3_aa: CAISEGGYNEQYF
d_call: NA; v_call: TRBV4-2; clone_size: few; cdr3_length: 15; j_call: TRBJ2-7; cdr3_nt: TGTGCCAGCAGCCCGTGGGACTCCAGCTCCTACGAGCAGTACTTC; cdr3_aa: CASSPWDSSSYEQYF
d_call: NA; v_call: TRBV6-2/TRBV6-3; clone_size: few; cdr3_length: 15; j_call: TRBJ2-6; cdr3_nt: TGTGCCAGCAGTTACTCCGGACAGGGGGCCAACGTCCTGACTTTC; cdr3_aa: CASSYSGQGANVLTF
d_call: NA; v_call: TRBV4-2; clone_size: NA; cdr3_length: 16; j_call: TRBJ2-5; cdr3_nt: TGTGCCAGCAGCCCCTTTGGGGAAGGGGAACAAGAGATCCAGTACTTC; cdr3_aa: CASSPFGEGEQEIQYF
d_call: NA; v_call: TRBV20-1; clone_size: NA; cdr3_length: 12; j_call: TRBJ2-7; cdr3_nt: TGCAGTGCTAGCCAGGCTACCTACGAGCAGTACTTC; cdr3_aa: CSASQATYEQYF
d_call: NA; v_call: TRBV12-3/TRBV12-4; clone_size: NA; cdr3_length: 16; j_call: TRBJ2-4; cdr3_nt: TGTGCCAGCAGTTCTCGAGTGATCTTAGCCAAAAACATTCAGTACTTC; cdr3_aa: CASSSRVILAKNIQYF